This T cell receptor (beta chain) was captured by sequencing in a study of T cells in women clearing cervical HPV infection. Study-level information: Case blood drawn at lesion detection; control blood after infection cleared. Study-wide findings and caveats: A classifier using richness and V gene abundances reached an AUC of more than 0.75.

HPV was found by MY09/MY11 PCR and dot-blot genotyping. For this clone: The antigen remains unidentified. Coverage ceases 3 residues before the CDR3 finishes, and the germline J gene fills in the end.

Measured with immunoSEQ multiplex PCR; TCRdb has only the in-frame clones, and not every one. This sample contains more than 40,000 clones. The ends lost 4 bases at V and 5 bases at J; junction bases unmatched: 9. Germline values: CDR1 SNHLY, CDR2 FYNNEI. This CDR3 contains 15 residues. The chain recombines TRBV2 with TRBJ2-7; 9 bases map to TRBD2. Material for sequencing was blood buffy coat. The clonotype was recovered from a woman aged 18 to 69 with a cervical HPV16 infection that either progressed to CIN3+ or cleared (not recorded which). CDR3 DNA (partial): TGTGCCAGCAGTGGAACAGGGGCGGGGGGGGACGAG. Translated, it gives CASSGTGAGGDE. The whole CDR3 protein is CASSGTGAGGDEQYF.